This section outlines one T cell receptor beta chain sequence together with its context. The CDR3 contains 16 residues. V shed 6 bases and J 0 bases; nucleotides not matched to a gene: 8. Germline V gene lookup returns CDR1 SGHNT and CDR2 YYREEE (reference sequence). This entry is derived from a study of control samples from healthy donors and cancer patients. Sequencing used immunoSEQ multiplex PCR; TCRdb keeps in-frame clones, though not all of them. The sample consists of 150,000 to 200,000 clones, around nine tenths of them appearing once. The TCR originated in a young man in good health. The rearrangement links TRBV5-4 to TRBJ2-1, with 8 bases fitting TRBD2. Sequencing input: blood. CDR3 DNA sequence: TGTGCCAGCACCAAGACTAGCGTGCGCTCCTACAATGAGCAGTTCTTC. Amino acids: CASTKTSVRSYNEQFF.